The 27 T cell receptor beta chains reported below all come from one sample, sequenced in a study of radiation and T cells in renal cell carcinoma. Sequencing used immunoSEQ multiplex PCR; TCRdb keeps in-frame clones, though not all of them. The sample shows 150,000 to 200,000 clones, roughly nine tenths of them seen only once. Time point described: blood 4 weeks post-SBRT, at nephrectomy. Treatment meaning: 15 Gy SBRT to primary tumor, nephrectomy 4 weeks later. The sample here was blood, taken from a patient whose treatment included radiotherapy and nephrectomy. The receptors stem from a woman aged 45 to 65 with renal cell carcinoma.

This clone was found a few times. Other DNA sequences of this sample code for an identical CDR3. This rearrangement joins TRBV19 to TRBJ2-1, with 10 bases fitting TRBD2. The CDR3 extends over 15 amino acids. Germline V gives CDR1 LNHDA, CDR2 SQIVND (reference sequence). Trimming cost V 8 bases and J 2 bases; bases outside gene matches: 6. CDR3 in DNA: TGTGCCAGTTCGCGACTAGCGGGTGCCTACAATGAGCAGTTCTTC. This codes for CASSRLAGAYNEQFF.

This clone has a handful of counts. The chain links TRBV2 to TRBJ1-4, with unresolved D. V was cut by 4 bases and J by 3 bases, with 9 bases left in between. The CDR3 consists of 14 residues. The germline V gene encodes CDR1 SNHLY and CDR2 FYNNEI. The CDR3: CASSAGPANEKLFF. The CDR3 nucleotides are TGTGCCAGCAGTGCCGGGCCCGCTAATGAAAAACTGTTTTTT.

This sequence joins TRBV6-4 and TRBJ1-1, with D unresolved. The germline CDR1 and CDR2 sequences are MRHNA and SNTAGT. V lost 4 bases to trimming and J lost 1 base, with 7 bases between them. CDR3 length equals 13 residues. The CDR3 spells CASSARRNTEAFF. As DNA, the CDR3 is TGTGCCAGCAGTGCCCGTAGGAACACTGAAGCTTTCTTT.

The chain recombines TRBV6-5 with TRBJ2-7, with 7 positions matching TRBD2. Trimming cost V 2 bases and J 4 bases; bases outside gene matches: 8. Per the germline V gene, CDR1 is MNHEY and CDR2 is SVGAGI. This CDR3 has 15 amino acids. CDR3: CASSYGGRGKYEQYF. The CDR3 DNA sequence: TGTGCCAGCAGTTACGGTGGGAGGGGAAAATACGAGCAGTACTTC.

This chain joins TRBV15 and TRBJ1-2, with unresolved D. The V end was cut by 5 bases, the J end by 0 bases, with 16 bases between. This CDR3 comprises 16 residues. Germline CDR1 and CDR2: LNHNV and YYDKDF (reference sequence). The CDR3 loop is CATSLERTVANYGYTF. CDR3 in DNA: TGTGCCACCAGCTTAGAGAGGACGGTAGCTAACTATGGCTACACCTTC.

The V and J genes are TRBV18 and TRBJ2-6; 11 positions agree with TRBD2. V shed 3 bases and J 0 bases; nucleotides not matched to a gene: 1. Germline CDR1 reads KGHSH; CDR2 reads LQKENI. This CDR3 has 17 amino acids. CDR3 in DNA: TGTGCCAGCTCACCGGGGACTAGCGGCTCTGGGGCCAACGTCCTGACTTTC. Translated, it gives CASSPGTSGSGANVLTF.

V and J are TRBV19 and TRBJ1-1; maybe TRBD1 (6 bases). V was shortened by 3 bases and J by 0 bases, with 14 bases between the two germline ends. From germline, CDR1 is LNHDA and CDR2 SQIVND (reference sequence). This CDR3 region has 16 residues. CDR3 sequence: CASSITRGGMNTEAFF. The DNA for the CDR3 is TGTGCCAGTAGTATCACGAGGGGGGGAATGAACACTGAAGCTTTCTTT.

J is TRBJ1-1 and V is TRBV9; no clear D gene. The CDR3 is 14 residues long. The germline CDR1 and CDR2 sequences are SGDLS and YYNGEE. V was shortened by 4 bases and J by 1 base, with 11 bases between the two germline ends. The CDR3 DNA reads TGTGCCAGCAGCCCCTTATGGACGAACACTGAAGCTTTCTTT. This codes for CASSPLWTNTEAFF.

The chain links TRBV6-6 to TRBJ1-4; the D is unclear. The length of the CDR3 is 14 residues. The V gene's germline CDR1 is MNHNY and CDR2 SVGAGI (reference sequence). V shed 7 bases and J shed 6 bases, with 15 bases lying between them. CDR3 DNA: TGTGCCAGCAAAGAAGGGATCACATATGAAAAACTGTTTTTT. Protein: CASKEGITYEKLFF.

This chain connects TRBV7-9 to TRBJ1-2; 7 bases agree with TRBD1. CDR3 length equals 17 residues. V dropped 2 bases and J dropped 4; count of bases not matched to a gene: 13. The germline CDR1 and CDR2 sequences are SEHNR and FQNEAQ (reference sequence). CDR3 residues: CASSLYEAGQRLYGYTF. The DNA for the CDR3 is TGTGCCAGCAGCTTATATGAGGCGGGACAGCGCCTCTATGGCTACACCTTC.

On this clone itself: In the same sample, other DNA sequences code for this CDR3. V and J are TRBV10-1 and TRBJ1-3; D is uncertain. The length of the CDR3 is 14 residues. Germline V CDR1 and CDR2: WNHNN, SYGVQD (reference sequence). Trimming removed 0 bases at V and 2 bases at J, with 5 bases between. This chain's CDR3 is CASSESGTGNTIYF. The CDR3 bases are TGCGCCAGCAGTGAGTCCGGGACTGGAAACACCATATATTTT.

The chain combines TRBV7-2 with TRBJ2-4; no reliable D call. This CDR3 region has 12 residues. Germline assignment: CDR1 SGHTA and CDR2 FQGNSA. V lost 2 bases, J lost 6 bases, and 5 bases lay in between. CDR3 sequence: CASSLSGNIQYF. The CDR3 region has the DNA TGTGCCAGCAGCTTATCCGGAAACATTCAGTACTTC.

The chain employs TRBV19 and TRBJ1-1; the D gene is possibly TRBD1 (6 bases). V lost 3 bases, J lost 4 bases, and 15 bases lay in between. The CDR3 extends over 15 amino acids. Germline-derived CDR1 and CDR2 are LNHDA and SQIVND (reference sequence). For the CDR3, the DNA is TGTGCCAGTAGTATCCACAGGGAGAGTGGCACTGAAGCTTTCTTT. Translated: CASSIHRESGTEAFF.

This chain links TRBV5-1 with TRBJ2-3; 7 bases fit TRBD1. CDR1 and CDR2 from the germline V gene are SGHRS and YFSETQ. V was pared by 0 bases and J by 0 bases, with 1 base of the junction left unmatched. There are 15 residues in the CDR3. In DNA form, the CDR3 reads TGCGCCAGCAGCTTGGACAGGGGTAGCACAGATACGCAGTATTTT. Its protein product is CASSLDRGSTDTQYF.

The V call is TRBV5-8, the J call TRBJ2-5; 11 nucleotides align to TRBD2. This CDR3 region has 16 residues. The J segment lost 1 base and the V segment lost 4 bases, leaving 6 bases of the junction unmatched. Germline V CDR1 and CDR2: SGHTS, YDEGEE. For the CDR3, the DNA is TGTGCCAGCAGCATCACTAGCGGGGGCCTCCAAGAGACCCAGTACTTC. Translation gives CASSITSGGLQETQYF.

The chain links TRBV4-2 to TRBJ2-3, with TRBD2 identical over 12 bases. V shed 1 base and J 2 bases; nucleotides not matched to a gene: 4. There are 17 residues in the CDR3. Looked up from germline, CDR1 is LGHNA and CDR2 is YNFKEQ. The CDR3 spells CASSQGRLAGDTDTQYF. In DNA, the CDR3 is TGTGCCAGCAGCCAAGGGAGACTAGCGGGGGACACAGATACGCAGTATTTT.

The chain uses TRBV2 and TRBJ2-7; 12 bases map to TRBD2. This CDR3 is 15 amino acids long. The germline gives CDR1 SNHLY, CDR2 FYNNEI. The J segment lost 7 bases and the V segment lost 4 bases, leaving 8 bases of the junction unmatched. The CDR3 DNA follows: TGTGCCAGCAGTGTTATACCCCTAGCGGGGGGGGAGCAGTACTTC. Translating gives CASSVIPLAGGEQYF.

As DNA, the CDR3 is TGTGCCAGCAGCTTTTCCCTGAGTCCCGTCGGGAATGAGCAGTTCTTC. This encodes CASSFSLSPVGNEQFF. This rearrangement joins TRBV5-4 to TRBJ2-1; no definite D call. V was clipped by 2 bases and J by 7 bases, with 19 bases between them. Per germline, CDR1 SGHNT and CDR2 YYREEE (reference sequence). The CDR3 has 16 residues.

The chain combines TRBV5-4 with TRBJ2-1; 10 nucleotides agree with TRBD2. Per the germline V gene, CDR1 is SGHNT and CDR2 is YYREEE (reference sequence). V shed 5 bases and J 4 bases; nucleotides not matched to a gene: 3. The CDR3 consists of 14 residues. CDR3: CASSSGGLYNEQFF. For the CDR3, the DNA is TGTGCCAGCAGTAGCGGGGGGCTATACAATGAGCAGTTCTTC.

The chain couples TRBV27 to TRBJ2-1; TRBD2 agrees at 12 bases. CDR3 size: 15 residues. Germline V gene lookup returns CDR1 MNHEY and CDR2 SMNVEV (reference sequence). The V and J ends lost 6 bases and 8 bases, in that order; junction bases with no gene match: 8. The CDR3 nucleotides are TGTGCCAGCAGGTCGCTAGCGGGGGGGCTCTATGAGCAGTTCTTC. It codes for CASRSLAGGLYEQFF.

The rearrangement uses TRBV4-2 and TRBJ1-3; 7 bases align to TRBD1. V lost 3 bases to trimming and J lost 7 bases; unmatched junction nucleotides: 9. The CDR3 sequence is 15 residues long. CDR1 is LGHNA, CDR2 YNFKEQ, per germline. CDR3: CASSQPGTEENTIYF. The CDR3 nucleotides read TGTGCCAGCAGCCAGCCGGGGACAGAAGAGAACACCATATATTTT.

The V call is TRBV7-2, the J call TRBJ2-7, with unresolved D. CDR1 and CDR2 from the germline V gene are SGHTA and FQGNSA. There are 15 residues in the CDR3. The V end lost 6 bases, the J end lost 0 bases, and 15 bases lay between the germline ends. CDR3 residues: CASSLTNTPSYEQYF. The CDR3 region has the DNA TGTGCCAGCAGTCTTACAAACACTCCCTCCTACGAGCAGTACTTC.

This CDR3 reads CASSRQLNTEAFF. The CDR3 DNA follows: TGTGCCAGCAGTCGACAGTTGAACACTGAAGCTTTCTTT. The chain is built from TRBV7-3 and TRBJ1-1; D may be TRBD1 (5 bases). The CDR3 spans 13 residues. Per the germline V gene, CDR1 is SGHTA and CDR2 is FQGTGA. The germline V and J ends were trimmed by 6 bases and 0 bases, with 8 bases remaining between them. The full variable domain, completed using reference TRBV7-3 and TRBJ1-1, is GAGVSQTPSNKVTEKGKYVELRCDPISGHTALYWYRQSLGQGPEFLIYFQGTGAADDSGLPNDRFFAVRPEGSVSTLKIQRTERGDSAVYLCASSRQLNTEAFFGQGTRLTVV.

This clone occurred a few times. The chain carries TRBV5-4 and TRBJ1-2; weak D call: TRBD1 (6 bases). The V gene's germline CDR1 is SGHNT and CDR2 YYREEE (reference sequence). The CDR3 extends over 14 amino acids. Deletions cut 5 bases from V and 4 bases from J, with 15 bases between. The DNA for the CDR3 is TGTGCCAGCAGTCAGATAGGGGGGGGCTATGGCTACACCTTC. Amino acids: CASSQIGGGYGYTF. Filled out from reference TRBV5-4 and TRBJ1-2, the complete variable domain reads ETGVTQSPTHLIKTRGQQVTLRCSSQSGHNTVSWYQQALGQGPQFIFQYYREEENGRGNFPPRFSGLQFPNYSSELNVNALELDDSALYLCASSQIGGGYGYTFGSGTRLTVV.

This chain's CDR3 is CASSLMSDGYTF. In DNA form, the CDR3 reads TGCGCCAGCAGCTTAATGAGTGATGGCTACACCTTC. The rearrangement uses TRBV5-1 and TRBJ1-2; D not certain. The CDR3 spans 12 residues. The germline gives CDR1 SGHRS, CDR2 YFSETQ. V dropped 2 bases and J dropped 6 bases, with 8 bases sitting between them. The whole variable domain, remainder taken from reference TRBV5-1 and TRBJ1-2, is KAGVTQTPRYLIKTRGQQVTLSCSPISGHRSVSWYQQTPGQGLQFLFEYFSETQRNKGNFPGRFSGRQFSNSRSEMNVSTLELGDSALYLCASSLMSDGYTFGSGTRLTVV.

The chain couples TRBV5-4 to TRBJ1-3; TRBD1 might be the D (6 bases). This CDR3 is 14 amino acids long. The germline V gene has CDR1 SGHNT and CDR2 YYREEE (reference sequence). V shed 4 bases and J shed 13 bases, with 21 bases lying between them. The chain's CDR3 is CASSRDTTSTEIYF. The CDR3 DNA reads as TGTGCCAGCAGCAGGGACACGACCTCCACAGAAATATATTTT.

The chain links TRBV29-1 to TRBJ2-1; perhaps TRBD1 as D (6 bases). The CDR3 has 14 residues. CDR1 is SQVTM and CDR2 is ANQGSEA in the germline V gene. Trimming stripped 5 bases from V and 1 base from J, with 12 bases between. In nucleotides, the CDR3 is TGCAGCGTTTGGTGGCAGGGGTCCTACAATGAGCAGTTCTTC. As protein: CSVWWQGSYNEQFF.